The following is a T cell receptor (beta chain) sequence with its context. This sample was taken from a study of T cells in Graves' hyperthyroidism and ophthalmopathy. For the study at large: Initial diagnosis, before any treatment, was when peripheral blood was collected.

Amplified TCR beta CDR3 regions derived from RNA transcripts. A first-round RT-PCR of the TCR CDR3 used the HTBI primer set. Using its own MiXCR run on the multiplex PCR reads, TCRdb lists one record per CDR3 protein. The sample includes approximately 510,000 distinct CDR3 sequences, about 20% of them seen just once. Input material: blood. The clonotype was recovered from a man aged 18 to 29 with Graves' hyperthyroidism.

CDR3: CATSLGGTSGGAETQYF. In nucleotides, the CDR3 is TGTGCCACCTCACTTGGCGGGACTAGCGGGGGGGCGGAGACCCAGTACTTC. J is TRBJ2-5 and V is TRBV10-3; 16 bases are shared with TRBD2. The CDR3 contains 17 residues. CDR1 ENHRY and CDR2 SYGVKD come from the germline V gene. J was trimmed by 5 bases and V by 10 bases; bases with no gene match: 13.